This T cell receptor (beta chain) was captured in a study of cytomegalovirus exposure and HLA in healthy donors. Study-level findings and limits: Among CMV-associated TCR beta chains, most appeared HLA-restricted in a later analysis. When analyzed later, the rates of TCR association showed variation by HLA locus, with DRB1 the most and HLA-C the fewest. Information on immune exposure was restricted to one variable (CMV serostatus).

This clone was seen a handful of times. The antigen remains unidentified. An end of the junction does not agree with germline; a read error may underlie this. The CDR3 loop spans 16 amino acids. Germline CDR1 reads SGHTA; CDR2 reads FQGNSA. Primers: 60 Vbeta forward and 13 Jbeta reverse. The table came from immunoSEQ multiplex PCR; TCRdb's copy has only in-frame clones and leaves some out. The table includes 95,000 to 100,000 clones, under 85% detected once. Material: PBMCs. This TCR derives from a man in his forties in good health and CMV-seronegative. V and J are TRBV7-2 and TRBJ1-5; D is perhaps TRBD1 (5 bases). The CDR3 loop reads CASSQDPRERDQPQHF. CDR3 sequence (DNA): TGCGCCAGCAGCCAAGATCCCAGGGAACGGGATCAGCCCCAGCATTTT.